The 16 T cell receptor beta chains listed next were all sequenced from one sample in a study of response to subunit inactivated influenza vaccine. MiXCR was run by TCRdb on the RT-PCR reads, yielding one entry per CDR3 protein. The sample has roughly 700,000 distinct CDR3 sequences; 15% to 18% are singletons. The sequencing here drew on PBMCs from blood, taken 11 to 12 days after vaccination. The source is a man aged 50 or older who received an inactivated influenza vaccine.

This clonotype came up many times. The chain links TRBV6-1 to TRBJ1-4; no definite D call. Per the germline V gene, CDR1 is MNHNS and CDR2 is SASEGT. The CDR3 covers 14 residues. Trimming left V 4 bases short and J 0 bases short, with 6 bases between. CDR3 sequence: CASSARATNEKLFF. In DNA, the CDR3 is TGTGCCAGCAGTGCCCGGGCAACTAATGAAAAACTGTTTTTT.

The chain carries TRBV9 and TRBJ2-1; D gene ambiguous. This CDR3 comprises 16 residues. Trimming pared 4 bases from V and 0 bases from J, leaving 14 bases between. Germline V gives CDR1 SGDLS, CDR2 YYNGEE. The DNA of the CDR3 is TGTGCCAGCAGCCCGTGGACCTCCAGCTCCTACAATGAGCAGTTCTTC. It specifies CASSPWTSSSYNEQFF.

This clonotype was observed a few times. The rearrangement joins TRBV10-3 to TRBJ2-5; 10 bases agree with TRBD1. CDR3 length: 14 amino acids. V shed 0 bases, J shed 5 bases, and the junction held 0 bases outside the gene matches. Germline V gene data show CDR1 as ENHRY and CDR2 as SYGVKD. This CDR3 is CAISESGQGETQYF. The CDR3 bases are TGTGCCATCAGTGAGTCGGGACAGGGGGAGACCCAGTACTTC.

CDR3 sequence: CASSPRRRGASVTGELFF. The DNA for the CDR3 is TGTGCCAGCAGCCCCCGAAGGAGGGGGGCTTCGGTCACCGGGGAGCTGTTTTTT. This sequence joins TRBV7-3 and TRBJ2-2; possibly TRBD1 or TRBD2 for D (6 bases each). V was shortened by 5 bases and J by 4 bases, with 23 bases between the two germline ends. The germline CDR1 and CDR2 sequences are SGHTA and FQGTGA. CDR3 size: 18 residues.

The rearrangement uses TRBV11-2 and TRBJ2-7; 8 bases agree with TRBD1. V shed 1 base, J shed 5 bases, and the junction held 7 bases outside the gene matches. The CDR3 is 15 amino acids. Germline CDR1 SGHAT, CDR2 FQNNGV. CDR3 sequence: CASSLGAGQGHEQYF. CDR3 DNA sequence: TGTGCCAGCAGCTTAGGTGCCGGACAGGGTCACGAGCAGTACTTC.

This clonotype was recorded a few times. The CDR3 region is CASSILAETDTQYF. The CDR3 DNA follows: TGTGCCAGCAGTATCCTAGCGGAGACAGATACGCAGTATTTT. This chain connects TRBV28 to TRBJ2-3; 7 nucleotides line up with TRBD2. Unmatched junction bases numbered 5, after V lost 5 bases and J lost 3 bases. Germline V gene sequence: CDR1 MDHEN, CDR2 SYDVKM. The CDR3 loop spans 14 amino acids. The complete variable domain, with remaining parts taken from reference TRBV28 and TRBJ2-3, reads DVKVTQSSRYLVKRTGEKVFLECVQDMDHENMFWYRQDPGLGLRLIYFSYDVKMKEKGDIPEGYSVSREKKERFSLILESASTNQTSMYLCASSILAETDTQYFGPGTRLTVL.

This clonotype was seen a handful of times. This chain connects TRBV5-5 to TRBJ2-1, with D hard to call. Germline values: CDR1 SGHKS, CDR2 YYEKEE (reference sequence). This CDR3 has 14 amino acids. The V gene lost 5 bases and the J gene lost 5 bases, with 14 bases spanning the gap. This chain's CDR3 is CASRSLGSNNEQFF. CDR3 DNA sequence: TGTGCCAGCAGATCTTTAGGTTCTAACAATGAGCAGTTCTTC.

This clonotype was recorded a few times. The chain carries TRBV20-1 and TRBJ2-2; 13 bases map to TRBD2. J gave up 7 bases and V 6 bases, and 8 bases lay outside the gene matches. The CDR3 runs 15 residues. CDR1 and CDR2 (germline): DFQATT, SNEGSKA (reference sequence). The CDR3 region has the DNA TGCAGTGCCCGCACTAGCGGGAGGGCCAACGGGGAGCTGTTTTTT. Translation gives CSARTSGRANGELFF.

The CDR3 DNA reads TGCGCCAGCAGCCAAGTCCCGACAGATACATACGAGCAGTACTTC. It codes for CASSQVPTDTYEQYF. The chain recombines TRBV4-1 with TRBJ2-7; tentatively, D is TRBD1 (5 bases). V gave up 1 base and J gave up 4 bases, with 14 bases separating them. CDR1 is MGHRA and CDR2 is YSYEKL in the germline V gene. The CDR3 has 15 amino acids.

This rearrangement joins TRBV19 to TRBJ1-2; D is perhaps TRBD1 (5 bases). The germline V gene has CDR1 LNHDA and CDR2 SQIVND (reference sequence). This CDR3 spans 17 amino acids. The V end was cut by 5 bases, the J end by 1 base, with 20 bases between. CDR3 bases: TGTGCCAGTAGTGCACCTCGGGGGAAGAATATTAACTATGGCTACACCTTC. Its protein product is CASSAPRGKNINYGYTF.

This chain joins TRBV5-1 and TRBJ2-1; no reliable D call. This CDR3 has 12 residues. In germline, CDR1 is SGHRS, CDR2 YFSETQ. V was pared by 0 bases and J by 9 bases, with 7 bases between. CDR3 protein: CASSLVGSEQFF. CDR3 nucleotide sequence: TGCGCCAGCAGCTTGGTGGGCAGTGAGCAGTTCTTC.

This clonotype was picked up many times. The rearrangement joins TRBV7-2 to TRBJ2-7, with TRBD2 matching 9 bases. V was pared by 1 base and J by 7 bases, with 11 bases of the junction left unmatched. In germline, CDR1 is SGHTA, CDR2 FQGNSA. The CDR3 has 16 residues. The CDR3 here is CASSLEGLAGAVEQYF. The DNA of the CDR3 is TGTGCCAGCAGCTTAGAGGGTTTAGCGGGAGCGGTAGAGCAGTACTTC.

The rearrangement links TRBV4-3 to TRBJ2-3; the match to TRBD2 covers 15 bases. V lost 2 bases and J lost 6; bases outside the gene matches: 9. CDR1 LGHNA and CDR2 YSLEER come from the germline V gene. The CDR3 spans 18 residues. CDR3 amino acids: CASSQHRTSGRAGDTQYF. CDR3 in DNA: TGCGCCAGCAGCCAACACCGGACTAGCGGGAGGGCAGGGGATACGCAGTATTTT.

The CDR3 DNA follows: TGCAGCGTTGCTTATGGGACAGGGGCTTACAATGAGCAGTTCTTC. Translation: CSVAYGTGAYNEQFF. The J gene is TRBJ2-1, the V gene TRBV29-1, with 10 nucleotides matching TRBD1. The germline gives CDR1 SQVTM, CDR2 ANQGSEA. V lost 4 bases to trimming and J lost 4 bases; unmatched junction nucleotides: 7. CDR3 length: 15 residues.

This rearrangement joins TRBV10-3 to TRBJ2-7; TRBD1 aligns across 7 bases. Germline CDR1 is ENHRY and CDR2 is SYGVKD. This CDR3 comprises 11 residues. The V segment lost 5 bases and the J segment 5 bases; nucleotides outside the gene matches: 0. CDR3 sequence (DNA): TGTGCCATCAGTACAGGGGACGAGCAGTACTTC. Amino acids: CAISTGDEQYF.

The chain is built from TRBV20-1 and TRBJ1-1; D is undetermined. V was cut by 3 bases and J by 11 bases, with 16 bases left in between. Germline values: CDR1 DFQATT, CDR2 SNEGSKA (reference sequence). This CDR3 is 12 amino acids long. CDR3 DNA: TGCAGTGCTAGCAGGCAAGAGTTTGACGCTTTCTTT. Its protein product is CSASRQEFDAFF.